This TCR beta chain was found in a study of T cells after yellow fever vaccination. Study-level information: Researchers used SMART-Seq v4 Ultra Low Input to prepare fractions that had low cell numbers. Study results and caveats: After the booster, approximately 96% of CD4 and about nine tenths of CD8 primary-response clones were re-detected.

V gave up 4 bases and J gave up 6 bases, with 16 bases separating them. This CDR3 contains 15 residues. Germline loops: CDR1 MDHEN, CDR2 SYDVKM. TCRdb independently ran MiXCR on the 5' RACE reads; one entry per CDR3 protein. Among about 340,000 distinct CDR3 sequences listed, 3% to 4.5% were seen once. This clonotype was seen ten or more times. Its antigen is undetermined. This chain uses TRBV28 with TRBJ2-1, with a tentative D call TRBD2 (6 bases). This receptor was identified in a man younger than 35 who received the YFV17D yellow fever vaccine. The source material was PBMCs, sampled 5 days after the yellow fever booster vaccination. Here the CDR3 reads CASSSKPGLFNEQFF. The CDR3 coding sequence is TGTGCCAGCAGTTCTAAACCGGGACTCTTCAATGAGCAGTTCTTC.